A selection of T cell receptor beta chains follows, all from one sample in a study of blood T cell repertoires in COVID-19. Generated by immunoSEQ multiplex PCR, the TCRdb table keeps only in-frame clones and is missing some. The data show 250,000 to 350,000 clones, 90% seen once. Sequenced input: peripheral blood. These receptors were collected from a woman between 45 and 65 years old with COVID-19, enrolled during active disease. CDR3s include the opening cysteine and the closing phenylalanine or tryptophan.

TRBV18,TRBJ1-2,CASSPGEGSHYGYTF
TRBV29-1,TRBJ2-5,CSVEWPSGVQETQYF
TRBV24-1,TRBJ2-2,CATSYGTGVTGELFF
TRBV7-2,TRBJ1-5,CASSLVAGNDNQPQHF
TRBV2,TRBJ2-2,CASSEAGYTGELFF
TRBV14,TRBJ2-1,CASSHRRSYYNEQFF
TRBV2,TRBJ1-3,CASSEALRSSGNTIYF
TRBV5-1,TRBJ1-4,CASSLSHRGDEKLFF
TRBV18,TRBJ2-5,CASSQQGRGTQYF
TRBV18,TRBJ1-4,CASSPARAESEKLFF
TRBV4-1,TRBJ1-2,CASSQDHSIYGYTF
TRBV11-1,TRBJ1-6,CASSSRTIQNSPLHF
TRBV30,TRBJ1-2,CAWQRYGYTF
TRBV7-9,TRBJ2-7,CASSLEAPPGSYEQYF
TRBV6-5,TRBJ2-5,CASSGTAETQYF
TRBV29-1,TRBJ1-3,CSVGTGSGNTIYF
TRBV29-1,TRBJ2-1,CSVEDRASGSLGYNEQFF
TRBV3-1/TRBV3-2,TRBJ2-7,CASSQELTSGSGYEQYF
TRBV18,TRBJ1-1,CASSSYKFNTEAFF
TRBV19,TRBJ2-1,CASTHGAGHNEQFF
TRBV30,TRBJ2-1,CAWNNRQGAYNEQFF
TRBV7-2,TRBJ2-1,CASSSRLAKDEQFF
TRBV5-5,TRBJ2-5,CASSLGNMQETQYF
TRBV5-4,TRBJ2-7,CASSESQDRAYEQYF
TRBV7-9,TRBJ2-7,CASSLSGQTYEQYF
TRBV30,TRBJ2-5,CAWRTGSETQYF
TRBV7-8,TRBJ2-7,CASSLGTGTGWEQYF
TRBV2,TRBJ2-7,CASSVEQGPTYEQYF
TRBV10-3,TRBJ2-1,CAISESSREQFF
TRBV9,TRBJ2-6,CASSVGSRSSGANVLTF
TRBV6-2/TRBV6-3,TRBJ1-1,CASSLQGLRTEAFF
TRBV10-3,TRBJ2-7,CAISDISYEQYF
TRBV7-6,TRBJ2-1,CASSSWSGRAHNEQFF